The clone carrying this T cell receptor (beta chain) was recorded once. The CDR3 loop spans 15 amino acids. Germline V lookup: CDR1 LNHNV, CDR2 YYDKDF (reference sequence). The V gene end was trimmed by 0 bases and the J gene end by 10 bases; junction bases not matched to a gene: 5. This sample is part of a study of blood T cell repertoires in COVID-19. Looking at the study overall: Samples of COVID-19 (acute and convalescent) were obtained from the United States, Italy and Spain. T cells, B-cell-depleted T cells, or PBMCs provided the cDNA or gDNA that served as material.

Authors' processing steps: Reference gene primer amplification gave nucleated cell count estimates. Clones were read by immunoSEQ multiplex PCR, and TCRdb kept only the in-frame ones, dropping some. That table furnishes V, J and clone size, whereas the DNA furnished D and trimming. The data show roughly 100,000 clones, around four fifths seen once. V usage is TRBV15 and J usage is TRBJ1-6; 8 bases match TRBD1. This receptor was obtained from a human donor in a cohort sampled during active COVID-19. Sequenced: peripheral blood. The CDR3 DNA reads TGTGCCACCAGCAGAGATGGACAGGGAGGATCACCCCTCCACTTT. Its translation is CATSRDGQGGSPLHF. Combining the CDR3 with reference TRBV15 and TRBJ1-6 gives the whole variable domain DAMVIQNPRYQVTQFGKPVTLSCSQTLNHNVMYWYQQKSSQAPKLLFHYYDKDFNNEADTPDNFQSRRPNTSFCFLDIRSPGLGDTAMYLCATSRDGQGGSPLHFGNGTRLTVT.